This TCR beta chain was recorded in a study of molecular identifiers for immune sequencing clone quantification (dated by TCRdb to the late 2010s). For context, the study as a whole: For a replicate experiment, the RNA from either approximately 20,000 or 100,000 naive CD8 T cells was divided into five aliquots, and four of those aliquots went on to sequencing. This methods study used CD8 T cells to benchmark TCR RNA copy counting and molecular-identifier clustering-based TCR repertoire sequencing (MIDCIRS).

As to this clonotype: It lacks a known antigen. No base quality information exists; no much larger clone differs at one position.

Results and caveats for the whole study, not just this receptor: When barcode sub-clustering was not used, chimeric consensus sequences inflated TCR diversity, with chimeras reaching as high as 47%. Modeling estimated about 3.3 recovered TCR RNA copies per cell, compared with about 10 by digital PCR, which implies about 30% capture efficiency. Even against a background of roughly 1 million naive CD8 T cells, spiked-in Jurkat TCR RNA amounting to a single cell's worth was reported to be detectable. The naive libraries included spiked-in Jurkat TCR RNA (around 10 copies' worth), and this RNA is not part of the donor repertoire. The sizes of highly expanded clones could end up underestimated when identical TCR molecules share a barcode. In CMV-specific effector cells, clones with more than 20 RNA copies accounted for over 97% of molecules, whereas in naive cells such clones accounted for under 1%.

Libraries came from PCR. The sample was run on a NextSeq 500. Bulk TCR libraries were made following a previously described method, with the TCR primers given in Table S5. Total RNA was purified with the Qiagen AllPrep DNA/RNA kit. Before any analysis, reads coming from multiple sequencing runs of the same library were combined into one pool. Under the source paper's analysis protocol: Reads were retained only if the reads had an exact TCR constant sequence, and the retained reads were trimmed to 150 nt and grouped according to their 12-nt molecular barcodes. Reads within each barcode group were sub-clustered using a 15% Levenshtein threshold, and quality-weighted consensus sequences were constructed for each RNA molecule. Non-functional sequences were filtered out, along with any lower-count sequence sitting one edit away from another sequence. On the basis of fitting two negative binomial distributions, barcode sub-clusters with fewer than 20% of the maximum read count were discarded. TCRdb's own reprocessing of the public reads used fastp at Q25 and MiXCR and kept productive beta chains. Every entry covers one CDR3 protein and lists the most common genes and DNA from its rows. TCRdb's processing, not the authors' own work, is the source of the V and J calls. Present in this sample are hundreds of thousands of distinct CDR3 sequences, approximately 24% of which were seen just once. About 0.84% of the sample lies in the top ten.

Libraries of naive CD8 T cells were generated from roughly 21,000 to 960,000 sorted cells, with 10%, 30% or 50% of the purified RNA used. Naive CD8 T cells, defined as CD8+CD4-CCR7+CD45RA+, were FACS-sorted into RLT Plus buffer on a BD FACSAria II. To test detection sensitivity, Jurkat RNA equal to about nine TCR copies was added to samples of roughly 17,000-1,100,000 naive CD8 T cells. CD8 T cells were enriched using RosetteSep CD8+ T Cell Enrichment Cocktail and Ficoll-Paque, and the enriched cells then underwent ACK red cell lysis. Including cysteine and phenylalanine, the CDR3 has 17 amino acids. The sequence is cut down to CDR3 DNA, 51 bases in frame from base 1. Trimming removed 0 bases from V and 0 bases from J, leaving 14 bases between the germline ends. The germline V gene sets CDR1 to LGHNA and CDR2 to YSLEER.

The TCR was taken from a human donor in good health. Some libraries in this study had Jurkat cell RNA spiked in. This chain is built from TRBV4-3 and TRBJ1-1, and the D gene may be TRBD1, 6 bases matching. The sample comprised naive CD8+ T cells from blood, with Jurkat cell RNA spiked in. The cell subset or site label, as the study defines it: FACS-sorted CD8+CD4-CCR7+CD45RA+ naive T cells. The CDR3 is CASSQDEGGEVNTEAFF. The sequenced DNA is TGCGCCAGCAGCCAAGATGAGGGGGGTGAAGTGAACACTGAAGCTTTCTTT.